These 9 T cell receptor beta chains were sequenced from one sample in a study of PD-1 blockade in classical Hodgkin lymphoma. Some clones are missing from TCRdb's copy, which holds only in-frame ones; the method was immunoSEQ multiplex PCR. The sample lists approximately 90,000 clones, around nine tenths seen once, with about 2.6% in the top ten. All patients experienced relapse after autologous stem cell transplantation, and brentuximab vedotin exposure was variable. The source material was peripheral blood mononuclear cells (PBMCs), sampled before the second cycle of nivolumab. These receptors all come from a human donor with classical Hodgkin lymphoma.

The chain is built from TRBV6-5 and TRBJ2-7; TRBD2 might be the D (6 bases). The germline CDR1 and CDR2 sequences are MNHEY and SVGAGI. The ends were cut back, 5 bases at V and 2 bases at J, with 10 bases in the middle. CDR3 length: 13 residues. CDR3 in amino acids: CASSGRGTYEQYF. The CDR3 DNA reads as TGTGCCAGCAGTGGGCGGGGAACCTACGAGCAGTACTTC.

The chain is built from TRBV25-1 and TRBJ1-3, with no clear D. Trimming pared 5 bases from V and 4 bases from J, leaving 6 bases between. The CDR3 covers 12 residues. Germline V gives CDR1 MGHDK, CDR2 SYGVNS. The CDR3 bases are TGTGCCAGCAGTCCACAGGGAAACACCATATATTTT. It encodes CASSPQGNTIYF. Filled out from reference TRBV25-1 and TRBJ1-3, the complete variable domain reads EADIYQTPRYLVIGTGKKITLECSQTMGHDKMYWYQQDPGMELHLIHYSYGVNSTEKGDLSSESTVSRIRTEHFPLTLESARPSHTSQYLCASSPQGNTIYFGEGSWLTVV.

V and J are TRBV2 and TRBJ2-5; D is undetermined. The CDR3 contains 11 residues. Germline V gene data show CDR1 as SNHLY and CDR2 as FYNNEI. Trimming shortened V by 5 bases and J by 4 bases, and 5 bases separated the two germline ends. The CDR3: CASSTLETQYF. The CDR3 DNA reads TGTGCCAGCAGTACACTAGAGACCCAGTACTTC.

The V gene is TRBV7-2, the J gene TRBJ2-7, with 9 bases lining up with TRBD2. Per germline, CDR1 SGHTA and CDR2 FQGNSA. With V trimmed by 3 bases and J by 1 base, 4 bases remained unmatched. The CDR3 totals 15 residues. CDR3 DNA: TGTGCCAGCAGCTTCCGGCTAGCGGGGTCCTACGAGCAGTACTTC. This translates into CASSFRLAGSYEQYF.

This chain connects TRBV18 to TRBJ2-7; TRBD2 agrees at 11 bases. CDR1 and CDR2 (germline): KGHSH, LQKENI. J lost 0 bases, V lost 3 bases, and 10 bases had no gene match. The CDR3 runs 18 residues. This CDR3 reads CASSPAGTSGSGSYEQYF. The CDR3 nucleotides are TGTGCCAGCTCACCGGCCGGGACTAGCGGTAGCGGCTCCTACGAGCAGTACTTC.

This rearrangement joins TRBV15 to TRBJ2-3; D is uncertain. The CDR3 has 14 amino acids. With 4 bases removed from V and 6 bases from J, the gap between germline ends came to 14 bases. Per the germline V gene, CDR1 is LNHNV and CDR2 is YYDKDF (reference sequence). CDR3 region: CATSIGPRPDTQYF. The CDR3 DNA follows: TGTGCCACCAGCATAGGGCCTAGGCCGGATACGCAGTATTTT. Full variable domain (outside the CDR3, taken from reference TRBV15 and TRBJ2-3): DAMVIQNPRYQVTQFGKPVTLSCSQTLNHNVMYWYQQKSSQAPKLLFHYYDKDFNNEADTPDNFQSRRPNTSFCFLDIRSPGLGDTAMYLCATSIGPRPDTQYFGPGTRLTVL.

V is TRBV7-2 and J is TRBJ2-7, with D perhaps matching TRBD1 (7 bases). CDR3 length: 14 amino acids. CDR1 and CDR2 (germline): SGHTA, FQGNSA. The V end was cut by 4 bases, the J end by 7 bases, with 17 bases between. The CDR3: CASSSMEGAREQYF. The CDR3, as DNA: TGTGCCAGCAGCTCCATGGAGGGGGCGAGGGAGCAGTACTTC. The complete variable domain, with remaining parts taken from reference TRBV7-2 and TRBJ2-7, reads GAGVSQSPSNKVTEKGKDVELRCDPISGHTALYWYRQSLGQGLEFLIYFQGNSAPDKSGLPSDRFSAERTGGSVSTLTIQRTQQEDSAVYLCASSSMEGAREQYFGPGTRLTVT.

The genes are TRBV5-1 and TRBJ2-3; tentative D call: TRBD1 (5 bases). The CDR3 spans 15 residues. The V end lost 0 bases, the J end lost 3 bases, and 11 bases lay between the germline ends. Germline CDR1 is SGHRS and CDR2 is YFSETQ. DNA for the CDR3: TGCGCCAGCAGCTTGGACGGACGGACAACAGATACGCAGTATTTT. It is translated as CASSLDGRTTDTQYF.

The rearrangement joins TRBV10-2 to TRBJ2-7, with no clear D. This CDR3 region has 12 residues. From germline, CDR1 is WSHSY and CDR2 SAAADI. V gave up 8 bases and J gave up 0 bases, with 8 bases separating them. In nucleotides, the CDR3 is TGCGCCAGCGCGCAAAGCTCCTACGAGCAGTACTTC. It codes for CASAQSSYEQYF.